The following is a T cell receptor beta chain sequence with its context. Its antigen remains unidentified. The source of the sample is a study of identical twins. Overall study findings and caveats: Models underestimated out-of-frame TCR alpha sharing in monozygotic twins. Sharing of beta out-of-frame sequences by twins showed a weaker excess. For out-of-frame alpha sequences shared by twins, low generation probability was in excess.

TCRdb reprocessed the 5' RACE reads via MiXCR and lists one record per CDR3 protein. In the table there are under 250,000 distinct CDR3 sequences, more than 9.5% of which are singletons. This same sample was also part of a study on yellow fever vaccine responses in identical twins. From that study: On the reported evidence, twins' vaccine T cell responses seemed partly convergent and partly personalized.

Sequenced: memory (CD45RO+) T cells sorted from blood. The clonotype originates from a woman younger than 35 in good health.

The chain's CDR3 is CASSSDGRAALSSYEQYF. The CDR3 region has the DNA TGTGCCAGCAGCTCCGACGGCAGGGCCGCCCTAAGCTCCTACGAGCAGTACTTC. This chain uses TRBV27 with TRBJ2-7; maybe TRBD1 (5 bases). Germline loops: CDR1 MNHEY, CDR2 SMNVEV (reference sequence). V was trimmed by 6 bases and J by 0 bases, leaving 24 bases between them. The CDR3 is 18 amino acids.